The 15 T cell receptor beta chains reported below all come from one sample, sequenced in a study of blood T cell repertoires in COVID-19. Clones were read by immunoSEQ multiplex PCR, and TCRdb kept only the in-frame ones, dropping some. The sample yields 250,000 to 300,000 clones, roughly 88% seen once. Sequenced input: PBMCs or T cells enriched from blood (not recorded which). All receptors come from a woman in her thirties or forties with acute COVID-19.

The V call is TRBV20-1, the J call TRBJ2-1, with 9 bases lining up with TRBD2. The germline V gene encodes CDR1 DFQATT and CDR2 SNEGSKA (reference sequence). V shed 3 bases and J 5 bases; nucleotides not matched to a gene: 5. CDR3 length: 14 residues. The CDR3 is CSASIAGVNNEQFF. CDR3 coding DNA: TGCAGTGCTAGTATAGCGGGGGTTAACAATGAGCAGTTCTTC.

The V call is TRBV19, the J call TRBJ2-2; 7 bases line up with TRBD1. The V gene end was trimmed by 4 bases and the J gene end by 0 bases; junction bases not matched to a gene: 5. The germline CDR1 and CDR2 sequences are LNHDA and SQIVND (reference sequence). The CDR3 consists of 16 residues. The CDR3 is CASSKKGTANTGELFF. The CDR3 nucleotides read TGTGCCAGTAGTAAAAAAGGGACAGCGAACACCGGGGAGCTGTTTTTT.

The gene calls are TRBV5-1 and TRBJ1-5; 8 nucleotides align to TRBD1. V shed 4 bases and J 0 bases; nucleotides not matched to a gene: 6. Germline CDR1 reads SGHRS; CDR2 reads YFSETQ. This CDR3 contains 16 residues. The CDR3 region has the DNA TGCGCCAGCAGCCCAGGGGGCCGGGGTAGCAATCAGCCCCAGCATTTT. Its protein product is CASSPGGRGSNQPQHF.

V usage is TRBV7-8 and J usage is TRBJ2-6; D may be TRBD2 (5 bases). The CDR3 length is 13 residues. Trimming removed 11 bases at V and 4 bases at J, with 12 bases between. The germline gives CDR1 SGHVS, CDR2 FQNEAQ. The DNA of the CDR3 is TGTGCCGGCCGGGAAGCCGGGGCCAACGTCCTGACTTTC. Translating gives CAGREAGANVLTF.

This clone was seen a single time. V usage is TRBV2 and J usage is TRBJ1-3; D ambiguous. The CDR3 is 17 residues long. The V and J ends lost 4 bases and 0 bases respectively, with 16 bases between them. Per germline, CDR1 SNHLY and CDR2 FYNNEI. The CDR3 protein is CASSGGGTPYSGNTIYF. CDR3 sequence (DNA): TGTGCCAGCAGTGGGGGAGGTACACCGTACTCTGGAAACACCATATATTTT.

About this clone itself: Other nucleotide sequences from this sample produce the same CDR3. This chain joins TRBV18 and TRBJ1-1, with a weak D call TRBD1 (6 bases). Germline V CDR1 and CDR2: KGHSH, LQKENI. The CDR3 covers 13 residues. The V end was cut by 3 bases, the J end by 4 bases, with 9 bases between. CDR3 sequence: CASSPQGGTEAFF. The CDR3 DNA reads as TGTGCCAGCTCACCTCAAGGGGGCACTGAAGCTTTCTTT.

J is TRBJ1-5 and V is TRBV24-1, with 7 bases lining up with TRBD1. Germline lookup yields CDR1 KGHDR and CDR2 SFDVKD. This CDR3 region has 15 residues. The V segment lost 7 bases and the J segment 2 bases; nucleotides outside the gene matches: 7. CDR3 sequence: CATSKTGPGNQPQHF. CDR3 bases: TGTGCCACCAGCAAGACAGGGCCGGGCAATCAGCCCCAGCATTTT.

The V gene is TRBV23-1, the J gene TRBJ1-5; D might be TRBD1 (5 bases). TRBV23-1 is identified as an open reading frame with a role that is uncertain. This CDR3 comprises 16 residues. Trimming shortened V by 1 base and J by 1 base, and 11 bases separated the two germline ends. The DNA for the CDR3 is TGCGCCAGCAGTCAATTGAAGGGGAGGAGCAATCAGCCCCAGCATTTT. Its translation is CASSQLKGRSNQPQHF.

CDR3 nucleotides: TGTGCCAGCAGATCCACTACGGGTCAGTACACTGAAGCTTTCTTT. This translates into CASRSTTGQYTEAFF. The gene calls are TRBV7-9 and TRBJ1-1; D is unclear. V was cut by 6 bases and J by 3 bases, with 17 bases left in between. CDR3 size: 15 residues. Germline V gene lookup returns CDR1 SEHNR and CDR2 FQNEAQ (reference sequence).

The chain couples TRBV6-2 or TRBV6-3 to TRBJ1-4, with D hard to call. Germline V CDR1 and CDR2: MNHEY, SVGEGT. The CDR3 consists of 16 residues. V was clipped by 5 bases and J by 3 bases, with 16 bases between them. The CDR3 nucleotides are TGTGCCAGCAGTCGGGTCCCGTGGAGCTCTAATGAAAAACTGTTTTTT. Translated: CASSRVPWSSNEKLFF.

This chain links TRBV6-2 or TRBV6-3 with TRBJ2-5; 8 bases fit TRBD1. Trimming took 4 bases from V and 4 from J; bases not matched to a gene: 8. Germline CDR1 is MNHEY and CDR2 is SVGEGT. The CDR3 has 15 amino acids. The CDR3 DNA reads TGTGCCAGCAGTTCCGGACAGGGAGTGAGAGAGACCCAGTACTTC. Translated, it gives CASSSGQGVRETQYF.

The chain's CDR3 is CSALRDTEAFF. CDR3 sequence (DNA): TGCAGTGCCCTTCGGGACACTGAAGCTTTCTTT. The V call is TRBV20-1, the J call TRBJ1-1; no clear D. Germline V gene sequence: CDR1 DFQATT, CDR2 SNEGSKA (reference sequence). V shed 6 bases and J shed 3 bases, with 8 bases lying between them. There are 11 residues in the CDR3.

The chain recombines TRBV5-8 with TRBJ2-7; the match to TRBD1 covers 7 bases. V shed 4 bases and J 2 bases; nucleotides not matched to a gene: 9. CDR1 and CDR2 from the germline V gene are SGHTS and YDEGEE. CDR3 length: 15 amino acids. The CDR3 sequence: CASSNHHRGPYEQYF. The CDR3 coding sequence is TGTGCCAGCAGCAACCATCACAGGGGTCCCTACGAGCAGTACTTC. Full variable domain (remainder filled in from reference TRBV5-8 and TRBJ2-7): EAGVTQSPTHLIKTRGQQATLRCSPISGHTSVYWYQQALGLGLQFLLWYDEGEERNRGNFPPRFSGRQFPNYSSELNVNALELEDSALYLCASSNHHRGPYEQYFGPGTRLTVT.

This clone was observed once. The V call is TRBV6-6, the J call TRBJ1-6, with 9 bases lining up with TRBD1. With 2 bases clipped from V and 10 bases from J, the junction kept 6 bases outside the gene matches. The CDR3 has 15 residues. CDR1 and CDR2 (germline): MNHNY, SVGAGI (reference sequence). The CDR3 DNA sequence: TGTGCCAGCAGTTACGCGGGACAGGGTGGATCACCCCTCCACTTT. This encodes CASSYAGQGGSPLHF.

CDR3 DNA: TGTGCCAGCAGCCCCGGGGGCGGGAGGGAGTACGAGCAGTACTTC. Protein sequence: CASSPGGGREYEQYF. V and J are TRBV11-3 and TRBJ2-7; 9 positions agree with TRBD2. The V and J ends lost 5 bases and 4 bases, in that order; junction bases with no gene match: 9. Germline V gene data show CDR1 as SGHNT and CDR2 as YENEEA. The CDR3 totals 15 residues.